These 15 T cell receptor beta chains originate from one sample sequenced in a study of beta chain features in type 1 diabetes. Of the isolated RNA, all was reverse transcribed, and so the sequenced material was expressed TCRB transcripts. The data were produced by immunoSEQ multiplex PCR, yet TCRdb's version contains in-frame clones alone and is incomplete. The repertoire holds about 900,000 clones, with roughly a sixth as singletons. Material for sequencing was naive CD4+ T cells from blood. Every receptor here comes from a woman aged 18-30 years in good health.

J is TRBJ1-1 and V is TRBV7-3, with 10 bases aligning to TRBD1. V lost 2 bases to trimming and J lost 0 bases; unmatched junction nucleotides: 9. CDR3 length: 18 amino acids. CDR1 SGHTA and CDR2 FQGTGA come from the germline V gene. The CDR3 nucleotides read TGTGCCAGCAGCTTATTCGGGACAGGGGCTAGGGTGAACACTGAAGCTTTCTTT. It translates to CASSLFGTGARVNTEAFF.

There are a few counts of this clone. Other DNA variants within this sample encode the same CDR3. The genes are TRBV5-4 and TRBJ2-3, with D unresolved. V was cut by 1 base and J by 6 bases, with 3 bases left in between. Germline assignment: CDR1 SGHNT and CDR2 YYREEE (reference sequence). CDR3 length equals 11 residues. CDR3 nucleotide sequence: TGTGCCAGCAGCTTGCGCGATACGCAGTATTTT. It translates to CASSLRDTQYF.

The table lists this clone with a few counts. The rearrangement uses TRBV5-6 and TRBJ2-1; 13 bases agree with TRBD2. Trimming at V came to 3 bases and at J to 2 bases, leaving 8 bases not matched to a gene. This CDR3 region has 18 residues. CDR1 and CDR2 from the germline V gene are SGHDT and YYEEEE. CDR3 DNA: TGTGCCAGCAGCTCGGGACTAGCGGGGCCCAAGGCCTACAATGAGCAGTTCTTC. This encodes CASSSGLAGPKAYNEQFF.

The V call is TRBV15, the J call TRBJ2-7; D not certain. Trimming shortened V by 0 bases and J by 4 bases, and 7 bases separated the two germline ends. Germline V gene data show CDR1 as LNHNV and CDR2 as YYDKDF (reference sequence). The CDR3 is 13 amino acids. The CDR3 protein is CATSRDRRYEQYF. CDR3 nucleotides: TGTGCCACCAGCAGAGATCGTCGATACGAGCAGTACTTC.

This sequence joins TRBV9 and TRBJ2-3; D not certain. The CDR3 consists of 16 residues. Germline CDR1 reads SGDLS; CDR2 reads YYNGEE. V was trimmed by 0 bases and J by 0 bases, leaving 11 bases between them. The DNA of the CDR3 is TGTGCCAGCAGCGTAGTCCCCAGTCTGAGCACAGATACGCAGTATTTT. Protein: CASSVVPSLSTDTQYF.

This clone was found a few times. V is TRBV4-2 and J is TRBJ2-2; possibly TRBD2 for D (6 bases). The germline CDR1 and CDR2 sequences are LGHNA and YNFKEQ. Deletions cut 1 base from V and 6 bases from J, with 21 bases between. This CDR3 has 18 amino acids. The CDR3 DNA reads TGTGCCAGCAGCCAAGGGGGCTATCTCGGGAGCCTACCCGGGGAGCTGTTTTTT. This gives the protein CASSQGGYLGSLPGELFF.

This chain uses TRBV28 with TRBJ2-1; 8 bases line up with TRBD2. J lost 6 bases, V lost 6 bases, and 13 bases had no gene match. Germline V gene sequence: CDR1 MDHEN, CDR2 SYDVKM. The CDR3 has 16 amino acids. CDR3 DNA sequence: TGTGCCAGCAGCCCCCGGGGGACGGGAGGGGTCAATGAGCAGTTCTTC. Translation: CASSPRGTGGVNEQFF. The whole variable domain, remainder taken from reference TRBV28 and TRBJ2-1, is DVKVTQSSRYLVKRTGEKVFLECVQDMDHENMFWYRQDPGLGLRLIYFSYDVKMKEKGDIPEGYSVSREKKERFSLILESASTNQTSMYLCASSPRGTGGVNEQFFGPGTRLTVL.

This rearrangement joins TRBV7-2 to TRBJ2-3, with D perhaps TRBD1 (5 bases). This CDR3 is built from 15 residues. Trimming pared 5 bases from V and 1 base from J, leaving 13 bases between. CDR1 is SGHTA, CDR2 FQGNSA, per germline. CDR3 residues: CASSRIRGGTDTQYF. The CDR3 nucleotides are TGTGCCAGCAGCCGCATTAGGGGTGGCACAGATACGCAGTATTTT.

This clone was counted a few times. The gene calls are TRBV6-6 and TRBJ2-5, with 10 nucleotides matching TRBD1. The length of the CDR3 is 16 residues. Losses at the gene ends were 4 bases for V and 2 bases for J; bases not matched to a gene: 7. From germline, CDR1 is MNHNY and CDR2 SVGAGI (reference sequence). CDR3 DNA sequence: TGTGCCAGCAGTTTCCGGACAGGGGGGTATCAAGAGACCCAGTACTTC. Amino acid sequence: CASSFRTGGYQETQYF.

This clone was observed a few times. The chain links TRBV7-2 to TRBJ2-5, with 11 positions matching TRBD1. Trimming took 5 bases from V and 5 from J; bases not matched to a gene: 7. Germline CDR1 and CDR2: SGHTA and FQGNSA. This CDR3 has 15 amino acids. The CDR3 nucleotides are TGTGCCAGCAGCATGGACAGGGGGCGCGAGGAGACCCAGTACTTC. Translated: CASSMDRGREETQYF.

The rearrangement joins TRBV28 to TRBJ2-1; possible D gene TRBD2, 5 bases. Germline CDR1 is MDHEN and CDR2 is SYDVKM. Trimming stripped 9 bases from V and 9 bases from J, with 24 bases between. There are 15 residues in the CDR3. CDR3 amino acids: CASRYRVLGGGEQFF. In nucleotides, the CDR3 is TGTGCCAGTCGTTACCGGGTCCTAGGAGGTGGTGAGCAGTTCTTC. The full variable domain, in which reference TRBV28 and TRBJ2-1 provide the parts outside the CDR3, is DVKVTQSSRYLVKRTGEKVFLECVQDMDHENMFWYRQDPGLGLRLIYFSYDVKMKEKGDIPEGYSVSREKKERFSLILESASTNQTSMYLCASRYRVLGGGEQFFGPGTRLTVL.

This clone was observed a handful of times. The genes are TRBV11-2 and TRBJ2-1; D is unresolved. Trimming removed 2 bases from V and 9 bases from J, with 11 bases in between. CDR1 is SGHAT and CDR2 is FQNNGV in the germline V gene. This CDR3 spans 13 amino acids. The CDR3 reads CASSLLGPSEQFF. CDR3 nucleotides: TGTGCCAGCAGCTTACTAGGGCCTAGTGAGCAGTTCTTC.

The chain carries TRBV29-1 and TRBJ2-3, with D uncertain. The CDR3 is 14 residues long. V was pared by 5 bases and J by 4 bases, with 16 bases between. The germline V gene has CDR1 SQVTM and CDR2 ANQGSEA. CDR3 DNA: TGCAGCGTTCAAAAAGGGCCAGAGGCAGATACGCAGTATTTT. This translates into CSVQKGPEADTQYF.

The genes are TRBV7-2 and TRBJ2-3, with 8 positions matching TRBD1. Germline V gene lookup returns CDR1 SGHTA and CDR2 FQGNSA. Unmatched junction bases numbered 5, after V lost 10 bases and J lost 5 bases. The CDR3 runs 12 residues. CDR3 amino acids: CATGQGQDTQYF. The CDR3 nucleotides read TGTGCCACTGGACAGGGACAAGATACGCAGTATTTT.

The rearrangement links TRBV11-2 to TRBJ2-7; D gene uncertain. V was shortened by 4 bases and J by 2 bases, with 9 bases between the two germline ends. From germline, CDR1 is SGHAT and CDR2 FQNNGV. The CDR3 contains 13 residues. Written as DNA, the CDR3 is TGTGCCAGCAGCTCCGAGCCCACCTACGAGCAGTACTTC. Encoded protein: CASSSEPTYEQYF.